These 32 T cell receptor beta chains were all obtained from the same sample, sequenced in a study of cytomegalovirus exposure and HLA in healthy donors (dated by TCRdb to the late 2010s). Library preparation was by the immunoSEQ multiplex PCR assay. The table comes from immuneACCESS by way of TCRdb, which keeps in-frame sequences with V and J called. Part of the clones is missing from these tables; in studies checked, under half for an unresolved V gene and the rest for unknown reasons. Within this sample are over 200,000 clones, with about 90% of them counted one time only. Approximately 3% of the sample is held by the ten biggest clonotypes. The sample consisted of PBMCs. The source is a woman aged 25 to 39 in good health and CMV-seronegative.

The chain links TRBV14 to TRBJ2-7, with 7 positions matching TRBD2. Trimming took 3 bases from V and 2 from J; bases not matched to a gene: 19. There are 19 residues in the CDR3. Germline lookup yields CDR1 SGHDN and CDR2 FVKESK. The CDR3 is CASSHSRVAGTMNPYEQYF. The CDR3 DNA reads TGTGCCAGCAGCCACTCCAGGGTAGCGGGCACAATGAACCCCTACGAGCAGTACTTC.

CDR3 region: CASSLGRTGMNTEAFF. The CDR3 nucleotides are TGCGCCAGCAGCTTGGGTCGTACGGGAATGAACACTGAAGCTTTCTTT. The J gene is TRBJ1-1, the V gene TRBV5-1, with unresolved D. Germline V gene data show CDR1 as SGHRS and CDR2 as YFSETQ. This CDR3 contains 16 residues. V lost 0 bases, J lost 0 bases, and 12 bases lay in between.

The rearrangement joins TRBV4-1 to TRBJ2-3; 8 bases match TRBD1. J lost 5 bases, V lost 2 bases, and 6 bases had no gene match. CDR1 is MGHRA, CDR2 YSYEKL, per germline. This CDR3 region has 15 residues. CDR3 sequence (DNA): TGCGCCAGCAGCCAACAGGGGGCGCGTGTAGATACGCAGTATTTT. Amino acid sequence: CASSQQGARVDTQYF.

The chain combines TRBV19 with TRBJ2-6, with unresolved D. The CDR3 is 15 residues long. CDR1 is LNHDA and CDR2 is SQIVND in the germline V gene (reference sequence). V was pared by 0 bases and J by 0 bases, with 3 bases between. CDR3 DNA sequence: TGTGCCAGTAGTATAGACAGCTCTGGGGCCAACGTCCTGACTTTC. Its translation: CASSIDSSGANVLTF. The full variable domain, in which reference TRBV19 and TRBJ2-6 provide the parts outside the CDR3, is DGGITQSPKYLFRKEGQNVTLSCEQNLNHDAMYWYRQDPGQGLRLIYYSQIVNDFQKGDIAEGYSVSREKKESFPLTVTSAQKNPTAFYLCASSIDSSGANVLTFGAGSRLTVL.

The chain joins TRBV29-1 to TRBJ1-1; D gene unclear. V lost 6 bases and J 4 bases, leaving 12 bases between the germline ends. Germline V gene lookup returns CDR1 SQVTM and CDR2 ANQGSEA. The CDR3 contains 12 residues. CDR3 bases: TGCAGCGTGGAGCTAGGGCCCACTGAAGCTTTCTTT. Its translation is CSVELGPTEAFF.

The chain uses TRBV27 and TRBJ2-1; D may correspond to TRBD1 or TRBD2 (6 bases each). V was cut by 8 bases and J by 2 bases, with 13 bases left in between. Germline CDR1 reads MNHEY; CDR2 reads SMNVEV (reference sequence). The CDR3 totals 14 residues. The CDR3 nucleotides are TGTGCCAGCGCAAGGGGGAGGACCTACAATGAGCAGTTCTTC. Protein sequence: CASARGRTYNEQFF.

The genes are TRBV14 and TRBJ1-1, with unresolved D. V shed 4 bases and J shed 0 bases, with 3 bases lying between them. Germline V gene sequence: CDR1 SGHDN, CDR2 FVKESK. The CDR3 contains 12 residues. The CDR3 DNA sequence: TGTGCCAGCAGCCGGGTGAACACTGAAGCTTTCTTT. Protein: CASSRVNTEAFF.

This clone was seen just once. The chain combines TRBV11-2 with TRBJ2-7; possible D gene TRBD1, 5 bases. CDR3 length equals 13 residues. In germline, CDR1 is SGHAT, CDR2 FQNNGV. With 5 bases removed from V and 3 bases from J, the gap between germline ends came to 11 bases. The CDR3 DNA reads TGTGCCAGCAGCCTGTCTGACAGCTACGAGCAGTACTTC. Its translation is CASSLSDSYEQYF.

The V and J genes are TRBV7-2 and TRBJ2-1, with unresolved D. This CDR3 region has 12 residues. V was shortened by 2 bases and J by 8 bases, with 7 bases between the two germline ends. From germline, CDR1 is SGHTA and CDR2 FQGNSA. CDR3 sequence reads: CASSLNRDEQFF. DNA of the CDR3: TGTGCCAGCAGCTTAAATCGGGATGAGCAGTTCTTC.

V is TRBV15 and J is TRBJ1-3; no clear D gene. CDR1 LNHNV and CDR2 YYDKDF come from the germline V gene (reference sequence). This CDR3 comprises 17 residues. V lost 6 bases and J 0 bases, leaving 18 bases between the germline ends. The CDR3 sequence: CATRQSPGILSGNTIYF. The CDR3 DNA reads as TGTGCCACCAGACAGTCACCCGGGATTCTCTCTGGAAACACCATATATTTT.

The chain is built from TRBV5-1 and TRBJ2-2, with D tentatively TRBD1 (6 bases). The germline CDR1 and CDR2 sequences are SGHRS and YFSETQ. V dropped 8 bases and J dropped 5 bases, with 16 bases sitting between them. This CDR3 is built from 14 residues. The CDR3 protein is CASSETGVTGELFF. The CDR3 DNA follows: TGCGCCAGTTCAGAGACAGGTGTGACCGGGGAGCTGTTTTTT.

The chain joins TRBV6-1 to TRBJ2-7; unclear D gene. CDR3 length: 15 residues. Trimming took 3 bases from V and 0 from J, leaving 12 bases between them. CDR1 and CDR2 (germline): MNHNS, SASEGT. Here the CDR3 DNA reads TGTGCCAGCAGTGAGGAACAGTTCCGCTCCTACGAGCAGTACTTC. It codes for CASSEEQFRSYEQYF.

V is TRBV6-1 and J is TRBJ2-7, with TRBD1 as a possible D gene (5 bases). V was shortened by 6 bases and J by 3 bases, with 18 bases between the two germline ends. The CDR3 contains 15 residues. CDR1 is MNHNS and CDR2 is SASEGT in the germline V gene. Here the CDR3 DNA reads TGTGCCAGCAGGGTCGCCGGGCCCCAGGGCTACGAGCAGTACTTC. Translated, it gives CASRVAGPQGYEQYF.

This chain connects TRBV27 to TRBJ1-1; TRBD1 matches 9 bases. V lost 5 bases, J lost 2 bases, and 9 bases stayed unmatched. The CDR3 extends over 16 amino acids. From germline, CDR1 is MNHEY and CDR2 SMNVEV (reference sequence). The CDR3 sequence: CASSTLGTGINTEAFF. The DNA for the CDR3 is TGTGCCAGCAGTACCCTCGGGACAGGGATCAACACTGAAGCTTTCTTT.

This chain joins TRBV13 and TRBJ2-6; TRBD1 matches 7 bases. The CDR3 is 19 amino acids. With 4 bases clipped from V and 1 base from J, the junction kept 13 bases outside the gene matches. In germline, CDR1 is PRHDT, CDR2 FYEKMQ (reference sequence). CDR3: CASSSGGDRAASGANVLTF. The CDR3 DNA reads as TGTGCCAGCAGCTCCGGAGGTGACAGGGCTGCATCTGGGGCCAACGTCCTGACTTTC. Full variable domain (remainder filled in from reference TRBV13 and TRBJ2-6): AAGVIQSPRHLIKEKRETATLKCYPIPRHDTVYWYQQGPGQDPQFLISFYEKMQSDKGSIPDRFSAQQFSDYHSELNMSSLELGDSALYFCASSSGGDRAASGANVLTFGAGSRLTVL.

For this clone: At one boundary the junction diverges from the germline segment, which might be a read error. CDR3 protein: CASSLWRQGDGYGYTF. CDR3 nucleotide sequence: TGTGCAAGCAGCTTGTGGAGGCAGGGGGACGGCTATGGCTACACCTTC. This chain connects TRBV5-6 to TRBJ1-2; the match to TRBD1 covers 7 bases. The CDR3 extends over 16 amino acids. Per the germline V gene, CDR1 is SGHDT and CDR2 is YYEEEE.

The chain links TRBV6-5 to TRBJ2-7; 9 bases match TRBD2. The length of the CDR3 is 15 residues. The V gene end was trimmed by 6 bases and the J gene end by 5 bases; junction bases not matched to a gene: 11. Germline CDR1 is MNHEY and CDR2 is SVGAGI. The CDR3 DNA is TGTGCCAGCAGCCAACCGGGACTAGCTATGAACGAGCAGTACTTC. It translates to CASSQPGLAMNEQYF.

V usage is TRBV19 and J usage is TRBJ2-2, with 9 bases that match TRBD1. J was trimmed by 4 bases and V by 1 base; bases with no gene match: 4. The germline gives CDR1 LNHDA, CDR2 SQIVND (reference sequence). The CDR3 runs to 16 residues. CDR3 sequence reads: CASSIGRTGVTGELFF. In nucleotides, the CDR3 is TGTGCCAGTAGTATAGGACGGACAGGGGTCACCGGGGAGCTGTTTTTT.

J is TRBJ2-2 and V is TRBV30; D ambiguous. Trimming took off 8 bases at V and 4 bases at J, with 8 bases between the two ends. CDR3 length: 11 residues. CDR1 is GTSNPN, CDR2 SVGIG, per germline (reference sequence). The CDR3 is CAQDGTGELFF. For the CDR3, the DNA is TGTGCCCAGGACGGCACCGGGGAGCTGTTTTTT.

This clone was seen a single time. The rearrangement joins TRBV27 to TRBJ1-4, with D possibly TRBD1 on 5 matching bases. The CDR3 totals 15 residues. CDR1 and CDR2 (germline): MNHEY, SMNVEV (reference sequence). Deletions cut 2 bases from V and 3 bases from J, with 10 bases between. CDR3 nucleotides: TGTGCCAGCAGTTTAATCCGGGGGTCTAATGAAAAACTGTTTTTT. It is translated as CASSLIRGSNEKLFF.

This sequence joins TRBV29-1 and TRBJ2-2, with TRBD1 as a possible D gene (6 bases). The germline V and J ends were trimmed by 5 bases and 4 bases, with 17 bases remaining between them. This CDR3 comprises 15 residues. Germline values: CDR1 SQVTM, CDR2 ANQGSEA. CDR3 bases: TGCAGCGTTTGGGCCCCGGGACAAGGCACCGGGGAGCTGTTTTTT. Translation: CSVWAPGQGTGELFF.

This sequence joins TRBV27 and TRBJ2-3; no clear D. The V gene lost 5 bases and the J gene lost 0 bases, with 9 bases spanning the gap. CDR1 and CDR2 from the germline V gene are MNHEY and SMNVEV (reference sequence). The CDR3 length is 14 residues. CDR3 sequence: CASSTLGSTDTQYF. The DNA for the CDR3 is TGTGCCAGCAGTACCCTGGGGAGCACAGATACGCAGTATTTT.

V and J are TRBV6-5 and TRBJ1-6; a weak D match, TRBD1 (6 bases). CDR1 is MNHEY, CDR2 SVGAGI, per germline. The CDR3 consists of 13 residues. Trimming removed 6 bases from V and 10 bases from J, with 13 bases in between. DNA for the CDR3: TGTGCCAGCAGCAACCTGGACAGCTCACCCCTCCACTTT. Amino acid sequence: CASSNLDSSPLHF.

V is TRBV7-2 and J is TRBJ2-1; 7 bases align to TRBD2. Looked up from germline, CDR1 is SGHTA and CDR2 is FQGNSA. V lost 0 bases and J lost 7; bases outside the gene matches: 0. This CDR3 is 13 amino acids long. CDR3 DNA sequence: TGTGCCAGCAGCTTAGCGGGGGGGAATGAGCAGTTCTTC. Translated, it gives CASSLAGGNEQFF.

This clone was seen once. The rearrangement joins TRBV5-6 to TRBJ2-1; 7 bases align to TRBD1. V lost 4 bases to trimming and J lost 7 bases; unmatched junction nucleotides: 8. Per germline, CDR1 SGHDT and CDR2 YYEEEE. This CDR3 region has 14 residues. The CDR3 DNA sequence: TGTGCCAGCAGCCGGGGACAGCCAGCTAATGAGCAGTTCTTC. The encoded protein is CASSRGQPANEQFF.

The rearrangement joins TRBV5-1 to TRBJ1-5; possible D gene TRBD1, 5 bases. Trimming removed 0 bases from V and 5 bases from J, with 15 bases in between. The CDR3 spans 16 residues. In germline, CDR1 is SGHRS, CDR2 YFSETQ. CDR3: CASSLEGRPDDQPQHF. For the CDR3, the DNA is TGCGCCAGCAGCTTGGAGGGGAGACCCGACGATCAGCCCCAGCATTTT. The variable domain in full, with the rest retrieved from reference TRBV5-1 and TRBJ1-5, is KAGVTQTPRYLIKTRGQQVTLSCSPISGHRSVSWYQQTPGQGLQFLFEYFSETQRNKGNFPGRFSGRQFSNSRSEMNVSTLELGDSALYLCASSLEGRPDDQPQHFGDGTRLSIL.

This clone was detected only once. J is TRBJ2-7 and V is TRBV28, with no clear D. CDR3 size: 12 residues. Trimming shortened V by 5 bases and J by 5 bases, and 10 bases separated the two germline ends. CDR1 and CDR2 (germline): MDHEN, SYDVKM. The CDR3 region has the DNA TGTGCCAGCAGTCAGCTTTGGGACGAGCAGTACTTC. Protein product: CASSQLWDEQYF.

The chain is built from TRBV6-5 and TRBJ2-7, with no clear D. This CDR3 is 11 amino acids long. V lost 2 bases to trimming and J lost 2 bases, with 1 base between them. The germline V gene has CDR1 MNHEY and CDR2 SVGAGI. CDR3 protein: CASSYAYEQYF. CDR3 DNA sequence: TGTGCCAGCAGTTACGCCTACGAGCAGTACTTC.

This chain links TRBV2 with TRBJ2-7, with D unclear. V gave up 6 bases and J gave up 2 bases, with 11 bases separating them. Germline lookup yields CDR1 SNHLY and CDR2 FYNNEI. The CDR3 contains 13 residues. The CDR3 sequence is CASSPPDAYEQYF. CDR3 DNA: TGTGCCAGCAGCCCCCCAGACGCCTACGAGCAGTACTTC.

This chain uses TRBV6-5 with TRBJ2-3, with a possible D match to TRBD2 (6 bases). Germline V gene sequence: CDR1 MNHEY, CDR2 SVGAGI. This CDR3 contains 14 residues. The germline V and J ends were trimmed by 2 bases and 6 bases, with 12 bases remaining between them. The DNA of the CDR3 is TGTGCCAGCAGTTACGGGGGGAGAATGGATACGCAGTATTTT. Its translation: CASSYGGRMDTQYF.

The V gene is TRBV29-1, the J gene TRBJ2-5; D not resolved. The CDR3 has 12 residues. CDR1 SQVTM and CDR2 ANQGSEA come from the germline V gene. Trimming left V 4 bases short and J 2 bases short, with 8 bases between. Here the CDR3 reads CSVVWLQETQYF. CDR3 coding DNA: TGCAGCGTTGTGTGGCTACAAGAGACCCAGTACTTC.

For the CDR3, the DNA is TGTGCCAGCAGCTTAGACGGGGTTTACGAGCAGTACTTC. Translating it yields CASSLDGVYEQYF. The chain couples TRBV7-2 to TRBJ2-7; possible D gene TRBD2, 5 bases. Germline assignment: CDR1 SGHTA and CDR2 FQGNSA. CDR3 length: 13 residues. Trimming shortened V by 1 base and J by 4 bases, and 8 bases separated the two germline ends.